Listed below are T cell receptor beta chains from one sample, sequenced in a study of cytomegalovirus exposure and HLA in healthy donors. Using immunoSEQ multiplex PCR, the repertoire was profiled, and TCRdb retains in-frame clones only, with some absent. The repertoire holds 110,000 or so clones, over 75% seen once, with 5.4% in the top ten. The sample taken for sequencing was PBMCs. Source of these receptors: a woman in her twenties or thirties in good health and CMV-seropositive. CDR3s include the opening cysteine and the closing phenylalanine or tryptophan. Fields, in order: V gene, D gene, J gene, clone size, CDR3 protein, CDR3 DNA. D genes are given only for firm matches. Size values are once, few and many counts, or a class for expanded clones, and some rows have none.

V gene: TRBV19; D gene: -; J gene: TRBJ1-5; clone size: -; CDR3 protein: CASSIAGQPQHF; CDR3 DNA: TGTGCCAGTAGTATAGCGGGTCAGCCCCAGCATTTT
V gene: TRBV5-1; D gene: -; J gene: TRBJ2-7; clone size: -; CDR3 protein: CASREEQTIYEQYF; CDR3 DNA: TGCGCCAGCAGGGAAGAACAGACAATCTACGAGCAGTACTTC
V gene: TRBV10-3; D gene: TRBD1; J gene: TRBJ2-3; clone size: few; CDR3 protein: CAIRSPDRGTDTQYF; CDR3 DNA: TGTGCCATCCGATCCCCGGACAGGGGGACAGATACGCAGTATTTT
V gene: TRBV28; D gene: TRBD1; J gene: TRBJ1-1; clone size: -; CDR3 protein: CASSSLDREINTEAFF; CDR3 DNA: TGTGCCAGCAGTTCCCTGGACAGGGAAATAAACACTGAAGCTTTCTTT
V gene: TRBV30; D gene: -; J gene: TRBJ1-1; clone size: once; CDR3 protein: CAWSVPPGGFTEAFF; CDR3 DNA: TGTGCCTGGAGTGTCCCGCCGGGGGGATTCACTGAAGCTTTCTTT
V gene: TRBV9; D gene: -; J gene: TRBJ2-2; clone size: -; CDR3 protein: CASSVDSWGQNTGELFF; CDR3 DNA: TGTGCCAGCAGCGTAGACAGTTGGGGACAGAACACCGGGGAGCTGTTTTTT
V gene: TRBV11-2; D gene: TRBD1; J gene: TRBJ1-5; clone size: once; CDR3 protein: CASSLGGGLQPQHF; CDR3 DNA: TGTGCCAGCAGCTTAGGAGGGGGCCTTCAGCCCCAGCATTTT
V gene: TRBV11-3; D gene: -; J gene: TRBJ2-7; clone size: -; CDR3 protein: CASSYGIPTYEQYF; CDR3 DNA: TGTGCCAGCAGCTACGGGATACCTACCTACGAGCAGTACTTC
V gene: TRBV5-6; D gene: TRBD1; J gene: TRBJ1-1; clone size: few; CDR3 protein: CASSFRDRDVTEAFF; CDR3 DNA: TGTGCCAGCAGCTTCCGGGACAGGGATGTGACTGAAGCTTTCTTT
V gene: TRBV2; D gene: TRBD2; J gene: TRBJ2-5; clone size: -; CDR3 protein: CASSDTRGSQETQYF; CDR3 DNA: TGTGCCAGCAGTGACACGCGGGGGAGCCAAGAGACCCAGTACTTC
V gene: TRBV9; D gene: -; J gene: TRBJ2-3; clone size: -; CDR3 protein: CASSGVVGGGKPDTQYF; CDR3 DNA: TGTGCCAGCAGCGGAGTAGTGGGCGGGGGCAAACCAGATACGCAGTATTTT
V gene: TRBV30; D gene: -; J gene: TRBJ1-2; clone size: -; CDR3 protein: CAWSAPGGGYTF; CDR3 DNA: TGTGCCTGGAGTGCCCCGGGGGGTGGCTACACCTTC
V gene: TRBV19; D gene: TRBD1; J gene: TRBJ2-2; clone size: -; CDR3 protein: CASSITGGTGELFF; CDR3 DNA: TGTGCCAGTAGTATCACAGGGGGTACCGGGGAGCTGTTTTTT
V gene: TRBV7-7; D gene: TRBD2; J gene: TRBJ2-1; clone size: -; CDR3 protein: CASSFVAGNEQFF; CDR3 DNA: TGTGCTAGCAGCTTCGTAGCGGGGAACGAGCAGTTCTTC
V gene: TRBV6-1; D gene: -; J gene: TRBJ2-2; clone size: -; CDR3 protein: CASRKPGTAGSCFF; CDR3 DNA: -
V gene: TRBV29-1; D gene: -; J gene: TRBJ1-1; clone size: -; CDR3 protein: CSVEGRANTEAFF; CDR3 DNA: TGCAGCGTTGAGGGCAGGGCGAACACTGAAGCTTTCTTT
V gene: TRBV15; D gene: TRBD2; J gene: TRBJ2-1; clone size: -; CDR3 protein: CATSRREGLAGVNEQFF; CDR3 DNA: TGTGCCACCAGCAGACGAGAGGGACTAGCTGGGGTAAATGAGCAGTTCTTC
V gene: TRBV11-2; D gene: -; J gene: TRBJ1-5; clone size: -; CDR3 protein: CASSLEQGGGQPQHF; CDR3 DNA: TGTGCCAGCAGCTTGGAACAGGGAGGGGGTCAGCCCCAGCATTTT
V gene: TRBV15; D gene: -; J gene: TRBJ1-4; clone size: -; CDR3 protein: CATSRRGKDEKLFF; CDR3 DNA: TGTGCCACCAGCAGGAGGGGGAAGGATGAAAAACTGTTTTTT
V gene: TRBV5-1; D gene: -; J gene: TRBJ2-7; clone size: -; CDR3 protein: CASSQRLAEQYF; CDR3 DNA: TGCGCCAGCAGCCAAAGACTCGCCGAGCAGTACTTC
V gene: TRBV9; D gene: -; J gene: TRBJ2-3; clone size: -; CDR3 protein: CASSKRGIRAAITDTQYF; CDR3 DNA: TGTGCCAGCAGCAAAAGAGGGATTAGGGCAGCCATCACAGATACGCAGTATTTT
V gene: TRBV29-1; D gene: -; J gene: TRBJ1-2; clone size: -; CDR3 protein: CSVERSSYGYTF; CDR3 DNA: TGCAGCGTTGAACGCAGTTCATATGGCTACACCTTC
V gene: TRBV10-1; D gene: TRBD2; J gene: TRBJ2-7; clone size: few; CDR3 protein: CASVEAGGSYEQYF; CDR3 DNA: TGCGCCAGCGTTGAGGCGGGAGGGTCCTACGAGCAGTACTTC
V gene: TRBV13; D gene: TRBD1; J gene: TRBJ2-7; clone size: -; CDR3 protein: CASSLGWTGSEQYF; CDR3 DNA: TGTGCCAGCAGCTTAGGCTGGACAGGGTCTGAGCAGTACTTC
V gene: TRBV7-9; D gene: TRBD1; J gene: TRBJ2-7; clone size: few; CDR3 protein: CASSRQGDGEQYF; CDR3 DNA: TGTGCCAGCAGCCGACAGGGAGACGGCGAGCAGTACTTC
V gene: TRBV6-5; D gene: -; J gene: TRBJ2-5; clone size: few; CDR3 protein: CASSYSGSTETQYF; CDR3 DNA: TGTGCCAGCAGTTACTCGGGCAGTACCGAGACCCAGTACTTC
V gene: TRBV9; D gene: TRBD1; J gene: TRBJ1-6; clone size: -; CDR3 protein: CASYPTGVSYNSPLHF; CDR3 DNA: TGTGCCAGCTACCCGACAGGGGTATCCTATAATTCACCCCTCCACTTT
V gene: TRBV30; D gene: -; J gene: TRBJ2-6; clone size: -; CDR3 protein: CAWNGQTTLSGANVLTF; CDR3 DNA: TGTGCCTGGAACGGACAGACCACATTATCTGGGGCCAACGTCCTGACTTTC
V gene: TRBV2; D gene: -; J gene: TRBJ1-1; clone size: -; CDR3 protein: CASTQQGMNTEAFF; CDR3 DNA: TGTGCCAGCACCCAACAGGGTATGAACACTGAAGCTTTCTTT
V gene: TRBV6-1; D gene: -; J gene: TRBJ2-6; clone size: -; CDR3 protein: CASNRDSGANVLTF; CDR3 DNA: TGTGCCAGCAACAGGGACTCTGGGGCCAACGTCCTGACTTTC
V gene: TRBV7-8; D gene: -; J gene: TRBJ1-1; clone size: -; CDR3 protein: CASSLVGEGTEAFF; CDR3 DNA: TGTGCCAGCAGCTTGGTTGGGGAGGGCACTGAAGCTTTCTTT
V gene: TRBV7-9; D gene: -; J gene: TRBJ2-7; clone size: -; CDR3 protein: CASSLGEEQYF; CDR3 DNA: TGTGCCAGCAGCTTAGGGGAGGAGCAGTACTTC
V gene: TRBV10-2; D gene: -; J gene: TRBJ1-1; clone size: -; CDR3 protein: CASSELEGMSVLSSAFF; CDR3 DNA: TGCGCCAGCAGTGAGTTGGAGGGTATGAGCGTCTTGTCTTCAGCTTTCTTT
V gene: TRBV7-9; D gene: TRBD1; J gene: TRBJ2-3; clone size: few; CDR3 protein: CASSLQGAFSDTQYF; CDR3 DNA: TGTGCCAGCAGCTTACAGGGGGCGTTTTCAGATACGCAGTATTTT
V gene: TRBV29-1; D gene: -; J gene: TRBJ2-3; clone size: -; CDR3 protein: CSVVGLRDTQYF; CDR3 DNA: TGCAGCGTTGTTGGACTTAGAGATACGCAGTATTTT
V gene: TRBV27; D gene: TRBD1; J gene: TRBJ2-7; clone size: -; CDR3 protein: CASSLTGQGPNEQYF; CDR3 DNA: TGTGCCAGCAGTTTGACGGGACAGGGGCCCAACGAGCAGTACTTC
V gene: TRBV27; D gene: TRBD1; J gene: TRBJ2-1; clone size: -; CDR3 protein: CASSFGTGVFYNEQFF; CDR3 DNA: TGTGCCAGCAGTTTCGGGACAGGGGTTTTCTACAATGAGCAGTTCTTC
V gene: TRBV6-5; D gene: TRBD2; J gene: TRBJ2-5; clone size: -; CDR3 protein: CASSYSSGGPQETQYF; CDR3 DNA: TGTGCCAGCAGTTACTCATCGGGGGGTCCCCAAGAGACCCAGTACTTC
V gene: TRBV11-2; D gene: -; J gene: TRBJ2-3; clone size: -; CDR3 protein: CASSLAGTDTQYF; CDR3 DNA: TGTGCCAGCAGCTTAGCAGGTACAGATACGCAGTATTTT
V gene: TRBV19; D gene: -; J gene: TRBJ1-1; clone size: -; CDR3 protein: CASSIYGGEVAFF; CDR3 DNA: TGTGCCAGTAGTATATACGGCGGGGAGGTAGCTTTCTTT
V gene: TRBV2; D gene: -; J gene: TRBJ1-1; clone size: -; CDR3 protein: CASSQENTGEAFF; CDR3 DNA: TGTGCCAGCAGCCAGGAGAATACAGGGGAAGCTTTCTTT
V gene: TRBV5-1; D gene: TRBD2; J gene: TRBJ2-3; clone size: few; CDR3 protein: CASTGAGSTDTQYF; CDR3 DNA: TGCGCCAGCACGGGAGCGGGATCGACAGATACGCAGTATTTT
V gene: TRBV5-1; D gene: -; J gene: TRBJ1-4; clone size: -; CDR3 protein: CASSLSQGSNEKLFF; CDR3 DNA: TGCGCCAGCAGCTTGAGTCAGGGCTCTAATGAAAAACTGTTTTTT
V gene: TRBV29-1; D gene: -; J gene: TRBJ2-3; clone size: -; CDR3 protein: CSVPRGGNTDTQYF; CDR3 DNA: TGCAGCGTTCCTAGGGGCGGGAACACAGATACGCAGTATTTT
V gene: TRBV7-3; D gene: TRBD2; J gene: TRBJ2-5; clone size: -; CDR3 protein: CASGLAGSQETQYF; CDR3 DNA: TGTGCCAGCGGACTAGCGGGATCCCAAGAGACCCAGTACTTC
V gene: TRBV11-3; D gene: -; J gene: TRBJ2-7; clone size: -; CDR3 protein: CASSSPVGLLAYEQYF; CDR3 DNA: TGTGCCAGCAGCTCCCCCGTGGGACTCCTCGCCTACGAGCAGTACTTC
V gene: TRBV18; D gene: TRBD2; J gene: TRBJ2-7; clone size: -; CDR3 protein: CASSPASGSYEQYF; CDR3 DNA: TGTGCCAGCTCACCAGCTAGCGGGAGTTACGAGCAGTACTTC
V gene: TRBV5-1; D gene: TRBD1; J gene: TRBJ2-7; clone size: -; CDR3 protein: CASSFDRVHEQYF; CDR3 DNA: TGCGCCAGCAGCTTCGACAGGGTCCACGAGCAGTACTTC
V gene: TRBV27; D gene: -; J gene: TRBJ2-5; clone size: few; CDR3 protein: CASSFTTNIQETQYF; CDR3 DNA: TGTGCCAGCAGTTTTACGACTAATATACAAGAGACCCAGTACTTC
V gene: TRBV7-3; D gene: TRBD2; J gene: TRBJ2-3; clone size: -; CDR3 protein: CASSLRTSGITDTQYF; CDR3 DNA: TGTGCCAGCAGCTTAAGGACTAGCGGGATCACAGATACGCAGTATTTT
V gene: TRBV6-1; D gene: -; J gene: TRBJ2-6; clone size: -; CDR3 protein: CASSATGASGANVLTF; CDR3 DNA: TGTGCCAGCAGTGCGACAGGCGCCTCTGGGGCCAACGTCCTGACTTTC
V gene: TRBV27; D gene: -; J gene: TRBJ2-1; clone size: -; CDR3 protein: CASTLLTGGDYNEQFF; CDR3 DNA: TGTGCCAGCACCCTCCTCACTGGCGGGGATTACAATGAGCAGTTCTTC
V gene: TRBV11-2; D gene: TRBD2; J gene: TRBJ2-3; clone size: -; CDR3 protein: CASSASLAGHRTDTQYF; CDR3 DNA: TGTGCCAGCAGCGCTTCGCTAGCGGGACATCGCACAGATACGCAGTATTTT
V gene: TRBV6-5; D gene: TRBD2; J gene: TRBJ2-3; clone size: -; CDR3 protein: CASRSSGNTDTQYF; CDR3 DNA: TGTGCCAGCAGGTCAAGCGGGAATACAGATACGCAGTATTTT
V gene: TRBV6-1; D gene: TRBD2; J gene: TRBJ2-6; clone size: -; CDR3 protein: CASSERRMGGSGANVLTF; CDR3 DNA: TGTGCCAGCAGTGAAAGAAGGATGGGGGGGTCTGGGGCCAACGTCCTGACTTTC
V gene: TRBV28; D gene: -; J gene: TRBJ1-1; clone size: once; CDR3 protein: CASSLTQGNTEAFF; CDR3 DNA: TGTGCCAGCAGTTTAACCCAGGGCAACACTGAAGCTTTCTTT
V gene: TRBV9; D gene: -; J gene: TRBJ1-1; clone size: -; CDR3 protein: CASSVVPIITGFRAEAFF; CDR3 DNA: TGTGCCAGCAGCGTAGTTCCGATAATAACAGGGTTTAGGGCTGAAGCTTTCTTT